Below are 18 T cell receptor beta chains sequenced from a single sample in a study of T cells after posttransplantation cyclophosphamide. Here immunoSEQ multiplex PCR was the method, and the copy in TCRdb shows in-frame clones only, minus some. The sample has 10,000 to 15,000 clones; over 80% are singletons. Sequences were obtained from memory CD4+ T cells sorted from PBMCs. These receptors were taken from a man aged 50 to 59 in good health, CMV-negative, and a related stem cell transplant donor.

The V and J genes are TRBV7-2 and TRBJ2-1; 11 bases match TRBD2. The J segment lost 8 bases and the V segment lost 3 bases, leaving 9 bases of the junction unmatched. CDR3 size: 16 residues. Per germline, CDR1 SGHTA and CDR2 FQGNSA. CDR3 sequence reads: CASSLATSGSIHEQFF. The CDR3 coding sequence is TGTGCCAGCAGCTTGGCCACTAGCGGGAGTATCCATGAGCAGTTCTTC.

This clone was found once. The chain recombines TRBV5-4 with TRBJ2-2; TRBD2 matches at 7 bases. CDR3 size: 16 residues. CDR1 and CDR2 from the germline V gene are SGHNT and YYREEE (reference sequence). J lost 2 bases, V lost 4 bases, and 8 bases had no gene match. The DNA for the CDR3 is TGTGCCAGCAGCCCCACGGGAGGTATCAACACCGGGGAGCTGTTTTTT. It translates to CASSPTGGINTGELFF. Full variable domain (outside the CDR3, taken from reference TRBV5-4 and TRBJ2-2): ETGVTQSPTHLIKTRGQQVTLRCSSQSGHNTVSWYQQALGQGPQFIFQYYREEENGRGNFPPRFSGLQFPNYSSELNVNALELDDSALYLCASSPTGGINTGELFFGEGSRLTVL.

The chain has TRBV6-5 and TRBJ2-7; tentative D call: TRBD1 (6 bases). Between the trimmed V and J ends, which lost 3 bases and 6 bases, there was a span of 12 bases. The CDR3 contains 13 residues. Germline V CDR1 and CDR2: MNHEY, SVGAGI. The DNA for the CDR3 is TGTGCCAGCAGTTATCAACAGGGACGCGAGCAGTACTTC. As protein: CASSYQQGREQYF.

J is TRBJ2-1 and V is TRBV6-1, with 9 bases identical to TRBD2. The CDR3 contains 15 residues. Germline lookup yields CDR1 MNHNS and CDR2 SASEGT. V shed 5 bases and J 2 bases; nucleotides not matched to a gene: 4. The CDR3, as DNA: TGTGCCAGCAGTCTAGCGGGAAGGACCTACAATGAGCAGTTCTTC. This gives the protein CASSLAGRTYNEQFF.

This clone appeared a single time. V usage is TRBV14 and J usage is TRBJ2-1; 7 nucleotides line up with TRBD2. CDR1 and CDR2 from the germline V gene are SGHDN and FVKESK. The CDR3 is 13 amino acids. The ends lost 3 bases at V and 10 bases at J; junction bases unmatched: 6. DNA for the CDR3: TGTGCCAGCAGCCAGTTACGGGGGGAGGAGCAGTTCTTC. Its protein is CASSQLRGEEQFF. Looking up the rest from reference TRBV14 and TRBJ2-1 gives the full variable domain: EAGVTQFPSHSVIEKGQTVTLRCDPISGHDNLYWYRRVMGKEIKFLLHFVKESKQDESGMPNNRFLAERTGGTYSTLKVQPAELEDSGVYFCASSQLRGEEQFFGPGTRLTVL.

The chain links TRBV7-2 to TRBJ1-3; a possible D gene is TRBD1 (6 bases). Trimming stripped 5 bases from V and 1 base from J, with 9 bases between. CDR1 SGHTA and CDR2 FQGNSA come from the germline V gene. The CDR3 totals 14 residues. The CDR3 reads CASSLDRSGNTIYF. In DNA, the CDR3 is TGTGCCAGCAGCCTCGACAGGTCTGGAAACACCATATATTTT.

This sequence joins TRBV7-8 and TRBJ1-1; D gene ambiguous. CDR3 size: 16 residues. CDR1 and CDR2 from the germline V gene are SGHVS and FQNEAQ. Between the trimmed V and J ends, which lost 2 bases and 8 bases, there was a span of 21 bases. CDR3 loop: CASSLMGRRFALEAFF. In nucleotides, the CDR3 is TGTGCCAGCAGCTTAATGGGGAGGCGATTCGCACTGGAAGCTTTCTTT.

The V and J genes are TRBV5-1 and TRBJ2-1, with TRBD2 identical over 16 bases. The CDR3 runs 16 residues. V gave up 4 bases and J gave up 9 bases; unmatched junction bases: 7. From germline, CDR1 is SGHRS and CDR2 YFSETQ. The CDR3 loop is CASSAGTSGRGGEQFF. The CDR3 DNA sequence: TGCGCCAGCAGCGCCGGGACTAGCGGGAGGGGGGGTGAGCAGTTCTTC.

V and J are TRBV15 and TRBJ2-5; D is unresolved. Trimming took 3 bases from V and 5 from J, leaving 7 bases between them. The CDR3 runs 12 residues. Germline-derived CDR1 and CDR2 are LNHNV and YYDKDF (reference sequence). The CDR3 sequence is CATSRRKETQYF. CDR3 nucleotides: TGTGCCACCAGCAGGAGGAAGGAGACCCAGTACTTC.

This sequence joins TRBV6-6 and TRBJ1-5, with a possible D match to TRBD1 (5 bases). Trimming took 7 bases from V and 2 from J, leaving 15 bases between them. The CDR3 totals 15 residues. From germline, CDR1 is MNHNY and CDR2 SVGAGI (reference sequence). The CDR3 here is CASTQAGGGNQPQHF. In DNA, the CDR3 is TGTGCCAGCACCCAAGCGGGGGGGGGCAATCAGCCCCAGCATTTT.

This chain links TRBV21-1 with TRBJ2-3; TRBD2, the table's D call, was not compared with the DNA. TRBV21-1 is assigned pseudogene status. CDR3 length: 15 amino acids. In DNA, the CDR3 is TGTGCCAGCAGTCAATACGGGGATCTCACAGATACGCAGTATTTT. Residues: CASSQYGDLTDTQYF.

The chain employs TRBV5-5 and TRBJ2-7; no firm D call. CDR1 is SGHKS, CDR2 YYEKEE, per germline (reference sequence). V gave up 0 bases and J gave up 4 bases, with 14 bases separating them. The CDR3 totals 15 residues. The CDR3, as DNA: TGTGCCAGCAGCTTGGCAATAAGTCTGGCATACGAGCAGTACTTC. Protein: CASSLAISLAYEQYF.

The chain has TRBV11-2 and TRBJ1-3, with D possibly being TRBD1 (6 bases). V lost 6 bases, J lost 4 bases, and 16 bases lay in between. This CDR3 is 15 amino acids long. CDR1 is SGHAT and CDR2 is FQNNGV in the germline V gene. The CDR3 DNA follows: TGTGCCAGCAGTTTCACTTGGGGGCAAGGAAACACCATATATTTT. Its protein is CASSFTWGQGNTIYF.

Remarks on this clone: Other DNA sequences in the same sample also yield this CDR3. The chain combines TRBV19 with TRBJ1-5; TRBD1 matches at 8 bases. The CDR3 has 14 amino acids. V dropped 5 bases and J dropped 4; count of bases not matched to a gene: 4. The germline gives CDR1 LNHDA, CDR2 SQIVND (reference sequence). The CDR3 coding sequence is TGTGCCAGTAGTTGGACAGGGACAAATCAGCCCCAGCATTTT. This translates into CASSWTGTNQPQHF.

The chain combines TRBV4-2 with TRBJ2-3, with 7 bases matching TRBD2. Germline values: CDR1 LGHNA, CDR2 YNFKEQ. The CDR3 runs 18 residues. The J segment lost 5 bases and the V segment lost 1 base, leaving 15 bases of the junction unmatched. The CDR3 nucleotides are TGTGCCAGCAGCCAAGTCGGAGCCCTCGGCGGGAGTGTAGATACGCAGTATTTT. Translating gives CASSQVGALGGSVDTQYF.

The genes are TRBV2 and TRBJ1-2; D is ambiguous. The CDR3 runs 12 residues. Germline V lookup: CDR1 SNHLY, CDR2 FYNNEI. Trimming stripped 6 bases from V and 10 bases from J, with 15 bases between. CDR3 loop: CASRSSRVTYTF. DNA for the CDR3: TGTGCCAGCAGATCCTCTCGAGTCACCTACACCTTC.

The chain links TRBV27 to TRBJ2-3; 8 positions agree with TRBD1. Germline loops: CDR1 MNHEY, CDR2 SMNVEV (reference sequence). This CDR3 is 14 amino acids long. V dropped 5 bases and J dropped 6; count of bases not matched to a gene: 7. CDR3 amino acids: CASSLRTGRDTQYF. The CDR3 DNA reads TGTGCCAGCAGTCTCCGGACAGGGCGGGATACGCAGTATTTT.

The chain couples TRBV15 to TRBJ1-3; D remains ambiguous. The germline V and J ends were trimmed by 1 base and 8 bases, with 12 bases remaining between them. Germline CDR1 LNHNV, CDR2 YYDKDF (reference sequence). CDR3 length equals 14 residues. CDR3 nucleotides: TGTGCCACCAGCAGAGGAGGGTTTTCGGACACCATATATTTT. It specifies CATSRGGFSDTIYF.